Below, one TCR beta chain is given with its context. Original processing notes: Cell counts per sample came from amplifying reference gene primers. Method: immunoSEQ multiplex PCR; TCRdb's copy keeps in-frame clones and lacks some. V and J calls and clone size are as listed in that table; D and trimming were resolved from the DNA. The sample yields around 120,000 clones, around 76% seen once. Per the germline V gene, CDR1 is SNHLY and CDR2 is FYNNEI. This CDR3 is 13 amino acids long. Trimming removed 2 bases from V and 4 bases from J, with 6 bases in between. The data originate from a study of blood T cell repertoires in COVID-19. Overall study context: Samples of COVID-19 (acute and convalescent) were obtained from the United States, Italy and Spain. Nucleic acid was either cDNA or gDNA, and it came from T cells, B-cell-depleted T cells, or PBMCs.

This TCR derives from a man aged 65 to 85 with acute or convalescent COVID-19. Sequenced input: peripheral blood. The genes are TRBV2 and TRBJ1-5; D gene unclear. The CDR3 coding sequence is TGTGCCAGCAGTGAATGGGCAAATCAGCCCCAGCATTTT. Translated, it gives CASSEWANQPQHF.